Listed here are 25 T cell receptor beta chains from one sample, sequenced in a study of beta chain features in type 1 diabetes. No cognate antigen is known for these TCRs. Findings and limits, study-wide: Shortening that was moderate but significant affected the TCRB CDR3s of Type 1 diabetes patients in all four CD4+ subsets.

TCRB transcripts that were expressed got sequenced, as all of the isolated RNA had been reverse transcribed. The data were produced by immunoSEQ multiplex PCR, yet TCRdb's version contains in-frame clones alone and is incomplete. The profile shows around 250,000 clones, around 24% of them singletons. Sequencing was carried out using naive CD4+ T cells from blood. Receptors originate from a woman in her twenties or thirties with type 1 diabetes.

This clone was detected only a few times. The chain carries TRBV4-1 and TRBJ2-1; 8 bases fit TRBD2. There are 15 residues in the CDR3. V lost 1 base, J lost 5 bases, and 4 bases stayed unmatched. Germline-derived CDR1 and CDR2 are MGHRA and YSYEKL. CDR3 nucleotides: TGCGCCAGCAGCCAAGTGGTGCGGGGGGACAATGAGCAGTTCTTC. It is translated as CASSQVVRGDNEQFF.

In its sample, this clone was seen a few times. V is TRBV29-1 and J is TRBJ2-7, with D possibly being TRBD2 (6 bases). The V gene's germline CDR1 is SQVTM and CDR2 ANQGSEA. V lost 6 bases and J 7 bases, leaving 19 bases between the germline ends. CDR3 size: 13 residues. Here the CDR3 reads CSVEGRLAKEQYF. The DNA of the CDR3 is TGCAGCGTGGAGGGCAGATTAGCTAAGGAGCAGTACTTC.

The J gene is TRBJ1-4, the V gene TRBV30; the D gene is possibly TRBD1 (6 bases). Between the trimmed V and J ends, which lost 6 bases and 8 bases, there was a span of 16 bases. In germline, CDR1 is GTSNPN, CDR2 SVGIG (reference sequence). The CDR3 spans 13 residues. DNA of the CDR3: TGTGCCTGCCATCCGGGACAAGTCGAAAAACTGTTTTTT. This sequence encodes CACHPGQVEKLFF.

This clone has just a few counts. The CDR3 region has the DNA TGTGCCGCTAGCGGGAGTTCCTACAATGAGCAGTTCTTC. Its protein is CAASGSSYNEQFF. V and J are TRBV19 and TRBJ2-1, with TRBD2 matching over 10 bases. CDR3 length: 13 amino acids. Germline CDR1 LNHDA, CDR2 SQIVND (reference sequence). V lost 11 bases and J lost 1; bases outside the gene matches: 2.

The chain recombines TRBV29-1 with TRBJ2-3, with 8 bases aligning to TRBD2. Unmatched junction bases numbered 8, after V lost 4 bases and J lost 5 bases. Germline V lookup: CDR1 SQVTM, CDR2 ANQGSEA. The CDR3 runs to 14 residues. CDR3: CSVGGSGVLDTQYF. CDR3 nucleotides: TGCAGCGTTGGAGGTAGCGGGGTTTTAGATACGCAGTATTTT.

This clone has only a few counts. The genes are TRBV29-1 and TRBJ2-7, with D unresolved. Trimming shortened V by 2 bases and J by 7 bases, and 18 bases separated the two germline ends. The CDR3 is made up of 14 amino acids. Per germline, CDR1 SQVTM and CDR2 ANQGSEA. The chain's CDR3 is CSVEIAHPTMEQYF. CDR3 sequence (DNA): TGCAGCGTTGAAATTGCACACCCAACTATGGAGCAGTACTTC.

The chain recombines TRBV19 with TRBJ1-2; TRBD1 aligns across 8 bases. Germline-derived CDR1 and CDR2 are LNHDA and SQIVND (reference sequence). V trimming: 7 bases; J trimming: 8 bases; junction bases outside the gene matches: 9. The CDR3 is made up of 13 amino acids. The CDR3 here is CASTEQGGRGYTF. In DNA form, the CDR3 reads TGTGCCAGTACCGAACAGGGGGGTCGCGGCTACACCTTC.

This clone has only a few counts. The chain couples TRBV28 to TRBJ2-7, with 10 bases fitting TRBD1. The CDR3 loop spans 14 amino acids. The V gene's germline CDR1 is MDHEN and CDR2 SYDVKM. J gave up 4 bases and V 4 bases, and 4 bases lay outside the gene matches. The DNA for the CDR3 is TGTGCCAGCAGTTCGGGACAGGGGTCGTACGAGCAGTACTTC. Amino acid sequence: CASSSGQGSYEQYF.

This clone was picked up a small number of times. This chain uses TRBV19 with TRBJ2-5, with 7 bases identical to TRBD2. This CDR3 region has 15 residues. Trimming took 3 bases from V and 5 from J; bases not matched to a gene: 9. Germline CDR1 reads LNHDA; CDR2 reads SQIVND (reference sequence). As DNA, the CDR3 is TGTGCCAGTAGTATTACCGCGGGAGTGGGGGAGACCCAGTACTTC. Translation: CASSITAGVGETQYF.

The CDR3 spells CASSPGQGTGGYTF. CDR3 coding DNA: TGTGCCAGCAGTCCGGGACAGGGGACGGGTGGCTACACCTTC. V usage is TRBV28 and J usage is TRBJ1-2; the match to TRBD1 covers 10 bases. Germline assignment: CDR1 MDHEN and CDR2 SYDVKM. This CDR3 is built from 14 residues. J was trimmed by 7 bases and V by 5 bases; bases with no gene match: 7.

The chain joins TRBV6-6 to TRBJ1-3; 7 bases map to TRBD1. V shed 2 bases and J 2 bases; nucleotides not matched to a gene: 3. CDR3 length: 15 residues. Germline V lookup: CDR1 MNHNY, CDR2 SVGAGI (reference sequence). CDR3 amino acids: CASSYPDRAGNTIYF. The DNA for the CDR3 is TGTGCCAGCAGTTACCCCGACAGGGCTGGAAACACCATATATTTT.

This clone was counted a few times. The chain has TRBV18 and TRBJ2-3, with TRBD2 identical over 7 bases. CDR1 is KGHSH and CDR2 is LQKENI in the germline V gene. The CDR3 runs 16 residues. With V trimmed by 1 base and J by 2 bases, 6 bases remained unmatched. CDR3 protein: CASSPQESGTTDTQYF. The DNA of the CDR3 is TGTGCCAGCTCACCACAAGAGAGCGGGACCACAGATACGCAGTATTTT.

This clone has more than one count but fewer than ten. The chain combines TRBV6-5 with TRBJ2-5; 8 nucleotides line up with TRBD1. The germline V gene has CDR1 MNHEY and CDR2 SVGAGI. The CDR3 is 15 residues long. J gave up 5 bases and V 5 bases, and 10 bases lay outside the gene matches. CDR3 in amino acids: CASSLRDRPVETQYF. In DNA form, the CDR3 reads TGTGCCAGCAGTCTCCGGGACAGGCCCGTGGAGACCCAGTACTTC.

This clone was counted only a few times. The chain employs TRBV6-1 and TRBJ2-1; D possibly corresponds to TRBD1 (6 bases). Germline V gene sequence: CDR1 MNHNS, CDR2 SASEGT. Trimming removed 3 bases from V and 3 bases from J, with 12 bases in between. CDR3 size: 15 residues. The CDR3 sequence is CASSDQTGNYNEQFF. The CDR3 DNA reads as TGTGCCAGCAGTGACCAAACAGGGAACTACAATGAGCAGTTCTTC.

As DNA, the CDR3 is TGTGCCAGCAGCCAAGATAGGGGCGGGGCCAACGTCCTGACTTTC. This translates into CASSQDRGGANVLTF. The rearrangement links TRBV4-2 to TRBJ2-6; D perhaps matches TRBD1 (5 bases). CDR3 size: 15 residues. Germline V gene lookup returns CDR1 LGHNA and CDR2 YNFKEQ. V was shortened by 0 bases and J by 4 bases, with 7 bases between the two germline ends.

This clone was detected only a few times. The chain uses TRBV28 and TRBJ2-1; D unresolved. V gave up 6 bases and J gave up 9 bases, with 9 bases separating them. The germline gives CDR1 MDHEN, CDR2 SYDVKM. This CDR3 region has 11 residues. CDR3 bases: TGTGCCAGCAGAACGGAGTTTGAGCAGTTCTTC. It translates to CASRTEFEQFF.

The CDR3 region is CASSWIGTSGIDTQYF. Here the CDR3 DNA reads TGTGCCAGCAGCTGGATTGGGACTAGCGGGATCGATACGCAGTATTTT. The rearrangement joins TRBV5-4 to TRBJ2-3; 13 bases map to TRBD2. In germline, CDR1 is SGHNT, CDR2 YYREEE (reference sequence). The CDR3 is made up of 16 amino acids. The J segment lost 6 bases and the V segment lost 3 bases, leaving 7 bases of the junction unmatched.

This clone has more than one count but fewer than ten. CDR3 loop: CASSAHGYRANTGELFF. The CDR3 coding sequence is TGCGCCAGCAGCGCCCATGGGTACAGAGCGAACACCGGGGAGCTGTTTTTT. The chain couples TRBV4-1 to TRBJ2-2; D gene unclear. The germline V gene has CDR1 MGHRA and CDR2 YSYEKL. Trimming left V 5 bases short and J 0 bases short, with 16 bases between. The CDR3 consists of 17 residues.

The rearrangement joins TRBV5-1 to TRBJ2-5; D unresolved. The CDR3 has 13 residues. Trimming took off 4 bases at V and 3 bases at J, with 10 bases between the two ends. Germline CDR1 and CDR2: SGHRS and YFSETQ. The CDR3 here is CASSPGREETQYF. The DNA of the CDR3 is TGCGCCAGCAGCCCGGGTCGGGAAGAGACCCAGTACTTC.

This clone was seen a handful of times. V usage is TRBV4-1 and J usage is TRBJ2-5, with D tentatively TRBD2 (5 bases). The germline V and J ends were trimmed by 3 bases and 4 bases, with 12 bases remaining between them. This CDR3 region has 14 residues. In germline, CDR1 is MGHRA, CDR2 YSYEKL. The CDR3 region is CASSQELVLETQYF. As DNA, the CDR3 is TGCGCCAGCAGCCAGGAACTAGTTTTAGAGACCCAGTACTTC.

The CDR3 sequence is CSAGDSRDTQYF. In nucleotides, the CDR3 is TGCAGCGCCGGGGACAGCCGGGATACGCAGTATTTT. The rearrangement uses TRBV29-1 and TRBJ2-3; 7 bases are a match to TRBD1. Unmatched junction bases numbered 7, after V lost 7 bases and J lost 6 bases. This CDR3 spans 12 amino acids. CDR1 is SQVTM and CDR2 is ANQGSEA in the germline V gene.

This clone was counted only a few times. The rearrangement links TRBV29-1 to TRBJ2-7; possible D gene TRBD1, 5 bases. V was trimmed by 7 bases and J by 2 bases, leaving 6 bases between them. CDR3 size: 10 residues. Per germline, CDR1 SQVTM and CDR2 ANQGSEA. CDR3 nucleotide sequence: TGCAGCGCAGGGACCTACGAGCAGTACTTC. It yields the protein CSAGTYEQYF.

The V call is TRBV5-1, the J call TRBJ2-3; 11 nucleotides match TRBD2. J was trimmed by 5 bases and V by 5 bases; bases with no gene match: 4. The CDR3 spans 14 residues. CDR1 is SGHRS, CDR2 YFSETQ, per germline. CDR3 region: CASRELAGEDTQYF. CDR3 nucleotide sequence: TGCGCCAGCAGGGAACTAGCGGGAGAAGATACGCAGTATTTT. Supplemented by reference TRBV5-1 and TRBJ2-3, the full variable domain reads KAGVTQTPRYLIKTRGQQVTLSCSPISGHRSVSWYQQTPGQGLQFLFEYFSETQRNKGNFPGRFSGRQFSNSRSEMNVSTLELGDSALYLCASRELAGEDTQYFGPGTRLTVL.

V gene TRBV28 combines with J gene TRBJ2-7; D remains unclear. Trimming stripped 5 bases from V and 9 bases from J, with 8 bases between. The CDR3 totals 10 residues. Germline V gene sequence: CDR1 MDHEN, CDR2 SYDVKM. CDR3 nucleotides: TGTGCCAGCAGTCAGAGGCGGCAGTACTTC. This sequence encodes CASSQRRQYF.

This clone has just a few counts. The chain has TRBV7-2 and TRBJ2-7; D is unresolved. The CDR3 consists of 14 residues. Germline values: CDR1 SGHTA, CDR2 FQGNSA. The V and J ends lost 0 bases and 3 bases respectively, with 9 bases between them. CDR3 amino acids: CASSLAPSLYEQYF. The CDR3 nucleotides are TGTGCCAGCAGCTTAGCTCCCTCACTCTACGAGCAGTACTTC. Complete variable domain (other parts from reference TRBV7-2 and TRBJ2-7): GAGVSQSPSNKVTEKGKDVELRCDPISGHTALYWYRQSLGQGLEFLIYFQGNSAPDKSGLPSDRFSAERTGGSVSTLTIQRTQQEDSAVYLCASSLAPSLYEQYFGPGTRLTVT.